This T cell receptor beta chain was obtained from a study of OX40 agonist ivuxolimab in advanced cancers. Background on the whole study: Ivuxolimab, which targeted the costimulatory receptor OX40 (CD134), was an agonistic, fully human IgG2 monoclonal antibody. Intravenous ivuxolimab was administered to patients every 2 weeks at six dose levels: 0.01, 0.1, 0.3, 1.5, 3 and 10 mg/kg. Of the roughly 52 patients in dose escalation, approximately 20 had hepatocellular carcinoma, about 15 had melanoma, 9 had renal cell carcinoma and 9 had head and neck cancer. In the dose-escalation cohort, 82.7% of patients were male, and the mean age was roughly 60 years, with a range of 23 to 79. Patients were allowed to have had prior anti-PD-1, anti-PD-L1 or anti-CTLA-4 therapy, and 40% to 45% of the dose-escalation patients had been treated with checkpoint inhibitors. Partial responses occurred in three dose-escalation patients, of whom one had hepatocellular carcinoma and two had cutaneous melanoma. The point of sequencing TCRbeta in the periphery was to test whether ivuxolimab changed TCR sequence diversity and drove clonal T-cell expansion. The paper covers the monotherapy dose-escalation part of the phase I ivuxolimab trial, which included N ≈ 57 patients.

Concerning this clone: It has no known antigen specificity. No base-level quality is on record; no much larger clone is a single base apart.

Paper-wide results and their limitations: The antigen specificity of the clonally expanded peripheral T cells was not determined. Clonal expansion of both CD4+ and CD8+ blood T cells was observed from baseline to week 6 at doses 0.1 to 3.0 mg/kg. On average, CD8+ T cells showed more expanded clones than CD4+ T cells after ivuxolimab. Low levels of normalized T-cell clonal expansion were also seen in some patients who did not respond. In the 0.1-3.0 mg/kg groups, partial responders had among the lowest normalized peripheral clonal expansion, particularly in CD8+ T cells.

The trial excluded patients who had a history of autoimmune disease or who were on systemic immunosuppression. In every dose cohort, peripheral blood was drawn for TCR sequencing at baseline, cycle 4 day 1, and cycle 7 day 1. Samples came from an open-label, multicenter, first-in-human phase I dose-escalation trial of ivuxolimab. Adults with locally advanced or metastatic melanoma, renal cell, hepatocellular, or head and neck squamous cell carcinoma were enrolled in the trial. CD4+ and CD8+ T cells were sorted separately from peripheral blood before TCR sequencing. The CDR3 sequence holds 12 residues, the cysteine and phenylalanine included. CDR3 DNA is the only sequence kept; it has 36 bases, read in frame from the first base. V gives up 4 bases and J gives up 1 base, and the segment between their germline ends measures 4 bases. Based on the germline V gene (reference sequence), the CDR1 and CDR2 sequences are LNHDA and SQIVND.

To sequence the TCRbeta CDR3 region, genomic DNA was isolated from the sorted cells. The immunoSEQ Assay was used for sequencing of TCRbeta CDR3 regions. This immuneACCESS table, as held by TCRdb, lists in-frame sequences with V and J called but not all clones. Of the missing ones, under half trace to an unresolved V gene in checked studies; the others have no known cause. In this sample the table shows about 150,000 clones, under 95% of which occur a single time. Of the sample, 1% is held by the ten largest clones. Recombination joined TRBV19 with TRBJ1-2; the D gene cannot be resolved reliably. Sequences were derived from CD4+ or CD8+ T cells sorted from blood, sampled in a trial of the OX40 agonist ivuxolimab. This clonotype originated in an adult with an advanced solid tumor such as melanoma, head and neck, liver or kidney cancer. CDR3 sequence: CASSKGNYGYTF. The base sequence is TGTGCCAGTAGTAAGGGTAACTATGGCTACACCTTC.